Presented here are 15 T cell receptor beta chains from one specimen sequenced in a study of blood T cells in healthy people across ages. PCR was performed a second time for 7 to 11 cycles using a sample-barcoded 5' primer and a J-beta primer mix. TCRdb reprocessed the 5' RACE reads via MiXCR and lists one record per CDR3 protein. The table records fewer than 900,000 distinct CDR3 sequences, roughly 41% of them present only once. Sequencing was done on a sample of blood. Every receptor here comes from a woman aged 60 to 75 in good health.

This rearrangement joins TRBV25-1 to TRBJ1-4, with D perhaps matching TRBD1 (6 bases). The CDR3 totals 16 residues. V was clipped by 3 bases and J by 3 bases, with 14 bases between them. From germline, CDR1 is MGHDK and CDR2 SYGVNS. The CDR3 here is CASSDLRGAANEKLFF. The CDR3 region has the DNA TGTGCCAGCAGTGACCTAAGGGGGGCGGCTAATGAAAAACTGTTTTTT.

The V call is TRBV7-3, the J call TRBJ2-1, with 9 nucleotides matching TRBD1. V lost 4 bases and J lost 7; bases outside the gene matches: 8. This CDR3 contains 15 residues. Germline CDR1 is SGHTA and CDR2 is FQGTGA. The CDR3 DNA is TGTGCCAGCAGCTCCACAGGGGGCGTGATGAATGAGCAGTTCTTC. Its translation: CASSSTGGVMNEQFF.

Only a few counts were recorded for this clonotype. The J gene is TRBJ2-7, the V gene TRBV11-1, with 11 bases identical to TRBD2. The germline gives CDR1 SGHAT, CDR2 FQDESV (reference sequence). With 5 bases clipped from V and 6 bases from J, the junction kept 6 bases outside the gene matches. The CDR3 has 14 residues. In nucleotides, the CDR3 is TGTGCCAGCAGCACACTAGCGGGAGAGGGCGAGCAGTACTTC. Its protein is CASSTLAGEGEQYF.

The genes are TRBV9 and TRBJ1-1; no definite D call. This CDR3 contains 14 residues. V lost 4 bases and J lost 0, with 10 bases in between. Germline CDR1 reads SGDLS; CDR2 reads YYNGEE. The CDR3 spells CASSTGSMNTEAFF. The CDR3 coding sequence is TGTGCCAGCAGCACCGGGTCCATGAACACTGAAGCTTTCTTT. Complete variable domain (other parts from reference TRBV9 and TRBJ1-1): DSGVTQTPKHLITATGQRVTLRCSPRSGDLSVYWYQQSLDQGLQFLIQYYNGEERAKGNILERFSAQQFPDLHSELNLSSLELGDSALYFCASSTGSMNTEAFFGQGTRLTVV.

There are a few counts of this clonotype. The rearrangement joins TRBV7-2 to TRBJ1-5; D is undetermined. Trimming took off 5 bases at V and 5 bases at J, with 10 bases between the two ends. The CDR3 covers 13 residues. Germline V gene data show CDR1 as SGHTA and CDR2 as FQGNSA. This chain's CDR3 is CASSPHTDQPQHF. The CDR3 nucleotides are TGTGCCAGCAGCCCGCACACGGATCAGCCCCAGCATTTT.

Of note for this clonotype: The junction departs from germline at one end; a sequencing error may be responsible. The genes are TRBV7-8 and TRBJ2-1; 9 bases map to TRBD2. This CDR3 has 13 residues. CDR1 is SGHVS and CDR2 is FQNEAQ in the germline V gene. The CDR3 DNA reads as TGTGCCAGCAACTTAGATCCTAGCGGGGAGGAGTTCTTC. Its protein is CASNLDPSGEEFF.

The chain uses TRBV14 and TRBJ2-1; no definite D call. The CDR3 spans 17 residues. Germline lookup yields CDR1 SGHDN and CDR2 FVKESK. Trimming shortened V by 6 bases and J by 0 bases, and 18 bases separated the two germline ends. The CDR3 DNA reads TGTGCCAGCAGTCCTACGGCGCTAACGAGCTCCTACAATGAGCAGTTCTTC. Amino acid sequence: CASSPTALTSSYNEQFF.

A word on this clonotype: A single base separates this from a much larger clone, so it may be a read error. The rearrangement links TRBV5-5 to TRBJ2-1, with D possibly being TRBD2 (5 bases). The length of the CDR3 is 16 residues. In germline, CDR1 is SGHKS, CDR2 YYEKEE (reference sequence). Trimming took 5 bases from V and 5 from J, leaving 20 bases between them. The CDR3 region has the DNA TGTGCCAGCAGGCCTACTAGTGTCCGGGATAACAATGAGCAGTTCTTC. Translating gives CASRPTSVRDNNEQFF. The full variable domain, its missing parts supplied by reference TRBV5-5 and TRBJ2-1, is DAGVTQSPTHLIKTRGQQVTLRCSPISGHKSVSWYQQVLGQGPQFIFQYYEKEERGRGNFPDRFSARQFPNYSSELNVNALLLGDSALYLCASRPTSVRDNNEQFFGPGTRLTVL.

This clonotype was detected many times. The CDR3 protein is CSVTLAGDEQFF. The CDR3 DNA is TGCAGCGTTACCCTAGCTGGGGATGAGCAGTTCTTC. The gene calls are TRBV29-1 and TRBJ2-1, with a possible D match to TRBD2 (5 bases). Germline V gene lookup returns CDR1 SQVTM and CDR2 ANQGSEA. V was pared by 5 bases and J by 8 bases, with 13 bases between. The CDR3 loop spans 12 amino acids.

The chain employs TRBV29-1 and TRBJ1-2, with a weak D call TRBD1 (5 bases). Trimming removed 5 bases from V and 3 bases from J, with 10 bases in between. This CDR3 spans 12 amino acids. Germline CDR1 and CDR2: SQVTM and ANQGSEA. CDR3 in DNA: TGCAGCGTTTCAGACAGACACTATGGCTACACCTTC. Residues: CSVSDRHYGYTF.

This rearrangement joins TRBV6-4 to TRBJ2-1, with TRBD2 identical over 16 bases. Germline CDR1 is MRHNA and CDR2 is SNTAGT. Trimming cost V 4 bases and J 4 bases; bases outside gene matches: 16. The CDR3 loop spans 21 amino acids. The CDR3 spells CASSALKPGLAGGVHYNEQFF. CDR3 in DNA: TGTGCCAGCAGTGCCCTGAAGCCGGGACTAGCGGGGGGGGTGCATTACAATGAGCAGTTCTTC.

A few counts support this clonotype. The chain links TRBV6-1 to TRBJ2-7, with 9 positions matching TRBD1. The CDR3 runs 16 residues. The germline V gene encodes CDR1 MNHNS and CDR2 SASEGT. Unmatched junction bases numbered 5, after V lost 0 bases and J lost 2 bases. The DNA of the CDR3 is TGTGCCAGCAGTGAAGCGGAGGGACAGGGACCCTACGAGCAGTACTTC. This encodes CASSEAEGQGPYEQYF.

Concerning this clonotype: This sequence may be a read error, since a much larger clone differs from it by one base. This chain uses TRBV30 with TRBJ1-1; possible D gene TRBD1, 5 bases. The CDR3 has 11 amino acids. Germline CDR1 GTSNPN, CDR2 SVGIG (reference sequence). CDR3 residues: CTWRDGGEAFF. CDR3 in DNA: TGTACCTGGAGAGACGGGGGTGAAGCTTTCTTT.

The chain employs TRBV6-1 and TRBJ2-5; D possibly matches TRBD1 or TRBD2 (5 bases each). In germline, CDR1 is MNHNS, CDR2 SASEGT. The ends were cut back, 7 bases at V and 4 bases at J, with 13 bases in the middle. The CDR3 spans 13 residues. In DNA form, the CDR3 reads TGTGCCAGCAATCACCGGGACCGAGAGACCCAGTACTTC. Translation: CASNHRDRETQYF.

This clonotype was observed a handful of times. V and J are TRBV5-1 and TRBJ2-7; maybe TRBD1 (6 bases). Trimming removed 4 bases from V and 0 bases from J, with 17 bases in between. Germline lookup yields CDR1 SGHRS and CDR2 YFSETQ. The CDR3 contains 16 residues. CDR3 sequence: CASSMTTGQSSYEQYF. For the CDR3, the DNA is TGCGCCAGCAGCATGACGACAGGCCAAAGCTCCTACGAGCAGTACTTC.